This section outlines one T cell receptor (beta chain) sequence together with its context. Its antigen is unidentified. This sample stems from a study of OX40 agonist ivuxolimab in advanced cancers. Study-wide points: Expanded clones were, on average, more numerous among CD8+ T cells than CD4+. Still undetermined is the antigen specificity of the expanded peripheral T cells.

Clones were read by immunoSEQ multiplex PCR, and TCRdb kept only the in-frame ones, dropping some. The table records thousands of clones, approximately 72% of them present only once. CDR1 is MNHEY, CDR2 SVGAGI, per germline. The CDR3 contains 13 residues. V was cut by 2 bases and J by 5 bases, with 9 bases left in between. The receptor was isolated from an adult with an advanced solid tumor such as melanoma, head and neck, liver or kidney cancer. The source was CD4+ or CD8+ T cells sorted from blood, collected in a trial of the OX40 agonist ivuxolimab. J is TRBJ2-5 and V is TRBV6-5, with D hard to call. The CDR3 spells CASSYKQSETQYF. CDR3 bases: TGTGCCAGCAGTTACAAGCAGTCGGAGACCCAGTACTTC.